The 2 T cell receptor beta chains below come from one sample, sequenced in a study of cytomegalovirus exposure and HLA in healthy donors. Primers: 60 Vbeta forward and 13 Jbeta reverse. Clones were sequenced by immunoSEQ multiplex PCR, and TCRdb holds only the in-frame ones, with some missing. This sample has some 160,000 clones, with approximately 80% found just once. Sequencing was performed on PBMCs. These receptors all stem from a woman younger than 45 in good health and CMV-seronegative.

The gene calls are TRBV6-6 and TRBJ1-5; 9 bases fit TRBD1. CDR1 is MNHNY, CDR2 SVGAGI, per germline (reference sequence). The CDR3 extends over 15 amino acids. Trimming at V came to 6 bases and at J to 3 bases, leaving 6 bases not matched to a gene. CDR3 amino acids: CASSGTGRTNQPQHF. CDR3 in DNA: TGTGCCAGCAGCGGGACAGGGAGGACCAATCAGCCCCAGCATTTT.

This chain links TRBV5-6 with TRBJ1-5; 8 bases line up with TRBD1. The CDR3 length is 14 residues. The germline V gene encodes CDR1 SGHDT and CDR2 YYEEEE. Trimming took 4 bases from V and 8 from J; bases not matched to a gene: 8. In DNA, the CDR3 is TGTGCCAGCAGCCTGACAGGGGTAAGGGAGCCCCAGCATTTT. Amino acids: CASSLTGVREPQHF.